This is a list of T cell receptor beta chains from one sample in a study of control samples from healthy donors and cancer patients. Profiled with immunoSEQ multiplex PCR; TCRdb holds only in-frame clones, not every one. The profile shows about 140,000 clones, 80% to 95% of them singletons. Source material: blood. These TCRs come from a man younger than 45 in good health. Each CDR3 is given with its conserved first and last residue. Fields, in order: D gene, J gene, V gene, clone size, CDR3 DNA, CDR3 protein. D genes are given only for firm matches. A row's size may be missing; if present it is once, few, many or a size class.

D: -; J: TRBJ1-1; V: TRBV6-5; size: few; DNA: TGTGCCATAGAGCAGGGCTGGACTGAAGCTTTCTTT; CDR3: CAIEQGWTEAFF
D: -; J: TRBJ2-7; V: TRBV9; size: few; DNA: TGTGCCAGCAGCGTTAGGGACGGCCGCTACGAGCAGTACTTC; CDR3: CASSVRDGRYEQYF
D: -; J: TRBJ1-1; V: TRBV10-3; size: -; DNA: TGTGCCATCAGTGAGTGGGGGAACACTGAAGCTTTCTTT; CDR3: CAISEWGNTEAFF
D: -; J: TRBJ2-2; V: TRBV7-3; size: once; DNA: TGTGCCAGCAGCTTAATCCCAAACACCGGGGAGCTGTTTTTT; CDR3: CASSLIPNTGELFF
D: TRBD2; J: TRBJ2-3; V: TRBV6-4; size: -; DNA: TGTGCCAGCAGTGACGGGGGGGGAGGTACGCAGTATTTT; CDR3: CASSDGGGGTQYF
D: -; J: TRBJ1-1; V: TRBV5-1; size: once; DNA: TGCGCCAGCAGCCCACTAATGAACACTGAAGCTTTCTTT; CDR3: CASSPLMNTEAFF
D: TRBD2; J: TRBJ2-1; V: TRBV11-2; size: -; DNA: TGTGCCAGCAGCCCCAACCCCCTAGCGGCATACAATGAGCAGTTCTTC; CDR3: CASSPNPLAAYNEQFF
D: -; J: TRBJ1-2; V: TRBV5-5; size: -; DNA: TGTGCCAGCAGCTGGGGGGGGGCCGGGTATGGCTACACCTTC; CDR3: CASSWGGAGYGYTF
D: -; J: TRBJ2-7; V: TRBV7-9; size: -; DNA: TGTGCCAGCAGCTTAATCTACGAGCAGTACTTC; CDR3: CASSLIYEQYF
D: TRBD1; J: TRBJ1-5; V: TRBV15; size: -; DNA: TGTGCCACCAGCAGAGGGACAGGGGATCAGCCCCAGCATTTT; CDR3: CATSRGTGDQPQHF
D: -; J: TRBJ1-2; V: TRBV11-2; size: -; DNA: TGTGCCAGCAGCCCCGCAGGCGGGAATGGCTACACCTTC; CDR3: CASSPAGGNGYTF
D: -; J: TRBJ1-2; V: TRBV18; size: -; DNA: TGTGCCAGCTCACCACCGAGGGGGAACTATGGCTACACCTTC; CDR3: CASSPPRGNYGYTF
D: -; J: TRBJ2-1; V: TRBV5-1; size: few; DNA: TGCGCCAGCAGCTTAGGGACTGGCCCTAACAATGAGCAGTTCTTC; CDR3: CASSLGTGPNNEQFF
D: -; J: TRBJ1-5; V: TRBV27; size: -; DNA: TGTGCCAGCAGTTTATACCCAGCTAGCAATCAGCCCCAGCATTTT; CDR3: CASSLYPASNQPQHF
D: -; J: TRBJ1-3; V: TRBV30; size: -; DNA: TGTGCCTGGAGTGTACGGGGGCAGTCAAGCTCTGGAAACACCATATATTTT; CDR3: CAWSVRGQSSSGNTIYF
D: -; J: TRBJ2-7; V: TRBV15; size: -; DNA: TGTGCCACCAGCAGAGGGGAAAGGGTTGTCGAGCAGTACTTC; CDR3: CATSRGERVVEQYF
D: TRBD2; J: TRBJ2-5; V: TRBV5-1; size: -; DNA: TGCGCCAGCAGCCCGACTAGCGGGGGAGAGACCCAGTACTTC; CDR3: CASSPTSGGETQYF
D: -; J: TRBJ2-7; V: TRBV20-1; size: -; DNA: TGCAGTGCTAGTTCGGGGAACCCCTACGAGCAGTACTTC; CDR3: CSASSGNPYEQYF
D: -; J: TRBJ1-1; V: TRBV7-8; size: -; DNA: TGTGCCAGCAGCCGGGAGAACACTGAAGCTTTCTTT; CDR3: CASSRENTEAFF
D: TRBD1; J: TRBJ2-7; V: TRBV11-2; size: -; DNA: TGTGCCAGCAGCTTACAGCAGGGGGCCCACGAGCAGTACTTC; CDR3: CASSLQQGAHEQYF
D: -; J: TRBJ2-7; V: TRBV7-9; size: once; DNA: TGTGCCAGCAGCTTAGAGGGGGACCGGTCCTACGAGCAGTACTTC; CDR3: CASSLEGDRSYEQYF
D: -; J: TRBJ1-5; V: TRBV18; size: -; DNA: TGTGCCAGCTCACCGACCGGTTCTCCCTATAGCAATCAGCCCCAGCATTTT; CDR3: CASSPTGSPYSNQPQHF
D: -; J: TRBJ1-2; V: TRBV13; size: -; DNA: TGTGCCAGCAGCTTAGGCAGGGGCGGCGGCTATGGCTACACCTTC; CDR3: CASSLGRGGGYGYTF
D: -; J: TRBJ1-2; V: TRBV13; size: -; DNA: TGTGCCAGCAGTCTGACACCGAACTATGGCTACACCTTC; CDR3: CASSLTPNYGYTF
D: TRBD2; J: TRBJ2-3; V: TRBV9; size: -; DNA: TGTGCCAGCAGCGTAGGTGGACTAGCGGGTCAAGATACGCAGTATTTT; CDR3: CASSVGGLAGQDTQYF
D: -; J: TRBJ2-7; V: TRBV27; size: -; DNA: TGTGCCAGCACCTCGCACTCCTACGAGCAGTACTTC; CDR3: CASTSHSYEQYF
D: -; J: TRBJ1-2; V: TRBV7-9; size: -; DNA: TGTGCCAGCAGCCTCCCAGGGGTCGGCTACACCTTC; CDR3: CASSLPGVGYTF
D: TRBD1; J: TRBJ1-4; V: TRBV4-1; size: -; DNA: TGCGCCAGCAGCCAAATTCAGGGGGGGGGTGAAAAACTGTTTTTT; CDR3: CASSQIQGGGEKLFF